What follows are 32 T cell receptor beta chains derived from one specimen sequenced in a study of Ad26.COV2.S vaccination and SARS-CoV-2 variants. Assay used: immunoSEQ multiplex PCR; TCRdb lists only in-frame clones, some missing. The profile covers roughly 350,000 clones, with about 85% appearing a single time and around 5.8% taken by the ten largest. Treatment in this sample: 19 received Ad26.COV2.S at low or high dose, single or two shots; 5 received placebo; per-sample allocation not given. On day 63 after the first injection, vaccine and placebo recipients gave samples. The sequences come from peripheral blood, collected in a trial of Ad26.COV2.S vaccine versus placebo. These receptors were collected from a person between 18 and 59 years old who received the Ad26.COV2.S COVID-19 vaccine or a placebo.

Regarding this clone: The junction departs from germline at one end; a sequencing error may be responsible. The chain recombines TRBV6-2 or TRBV6-3 with TRBJ1-6; no firm D call. The germline V gene has CDR1 MNHEY and CDR2 SVGEGT. The CDR3 length is 17 residues. The CDR3 region is CASSHSYRSSRDSPLHF. As DNA, the CDR3 is TGTGCCAGCAGTCACTCCTATCGGTCCTCTCGAGATTCACCCCTCCACTTT.

The chain is built from TRBV5-4 and TRBJ2-5, with 7 nucleotides matching TRBD1. The CDR3 is 14 amino acids. From germline, CDR1 is SGHNT and CDR2 YYREEE (reference sequence). Trimming cost V 4 bases and J 5 bases; bases outside gene matches: 8. The DNA for the CDR3 is TGTGCCAGCAGCACCACGGGACAGACGGAGACCCAGTACTTC. Amino acid sequence: CASSTTGQTETQYF.

The chain couples TRBV12-3 or TRBV12-4 to TRBJ1-1, with TRBD1 as a possible D gene (5 bases). The CDR3 runs 13 residues. V was cut by 1 base and J by 4 bases, with 7 bases left in between. CDR3 in amino acids: CASSLGGVTEAFF. The CDR3 bases are TGTGCCAGCAGTTTAGGAGGGGTCACTGAAGCTTTCTTT.

The genes are TRBV28 and TRBJ2-7, with TRBD1 matching over 10 bases. CDR3 length: 14 amino acids. V trimming: 7 bases; J trimming: 4 bases; junction bases outside the gene matches: 7. The V gene's germline CDR1 is MDHEN and CDR2 SYDVKM. In DNA, the CDR3 is TGTGCCAGCAAGTTTGACAGGGGGCGTTACGAGCAGTACTTC. This translates into CASKFDRGRYEQYF.

This chain connects TRBV7-2 to TRBJ1-5, with 8 bases identical to TRBD1. This CDR3 is built from 17 residues. Looked up from germline, CDR1 is SGHTA and CDR2 is FQGNSA. After removal of 5 bases from V and 4 bases from J, the junction contained 13 bases not matched to a gene. The CDR3 nucleotides read TGTGCCAGCAGCCCAACCGCAGGGGGCCTCCTAAATCAGCCCCAGCATTTT. Translating gives CASSPTAGGLLNQPQHF. The variable domain in full, with the rest retrieved from reference TRBV7-2 and TRBJ1-5, is GAGVSQSPSNKVTEKGKDVELRCDPISGHTALYWYRQSLGQGLEFLIYFQGNSAPDKSGLPSDRFSAERTGGSVSTLTIQRTQQEDSAVYLCASSPTAGGLLNQPQHFGDGTRLSIL.

V and J are TRBV6-2 or TRBV6-3 and TRBJ2-1, with TRBD2 matching 10 bases. CDR3 length: 15 amino acids. In germline, CDR1 is MNHEY, CDR2 SVGEGT. V gave up 6 bases and J gave up 2 bases; unmatched junction bases: 4. This CDR3 is CASSRAGGAYNEQFF. The CDR3 DNA sequence: TGTGCCAGCAGCCGAGCGGGAGGGGCCTACAATGAGCAGTTCTTC.

J is TRBJ2-1 and V is TRBV6-5; perhaps TRBD2 as D (5 bases). Germline assignment: CDR1 MNHEY and CDR2 SVGAGI. This CDR3 contains 15 residues. V shed 6 bases and J shed 0 bases, with 12 bases lying between them. CDR3 coding DNA: TGTGCCAGCAGCCAGGACTTTTACTCCTACAATGAGCAGTTCTTC. Translating it yields CASSQDFYSYNEQFF.

This chain joins TRBV30 and TRBJ2-1; D may match TRBD1 or TRBD2 (5 bases each). V was cut by 5 bases and J by 4 bases, with 12 bases left in between. Germline CDR1 and CDR2: GTSNPN and SVGIG (reference sequence). This CDR3 comprises 13 residues. CDR3 sequence reads: CAWSGTTYNEQFF. The CDR3 DNA is TGTGCCTGGTCGGGGACCACTTACAATGAGCAGTTCTTC.

This clone came up once. Written as DNA, the CDR3 is TGTGCCAGCCAAATGACAGCAGGGACTGGCTCTGGAAACACCATATATTTT. Amino acids: CASQMTAGTGSGNTIYF. The gene calls are TRBV11-2 and TRBJ1-3; tentative D call: TRBD1 (5 bases). The CDR3 is made up of 17 amino acids. V lost 8 bases and J 0 bases, leaving 20 bases between the germline ends. Germline V gene data show CDR1 as SGHAT and CDR2 as FQNNGV.

The chain is built from TRBV6-2 or TRBV6-3 and TRBJ1-6; D is ambiguous. V shed 1 base and J shed 9 bases, with 4 bases lying between them. Germline V lookup: CDR1 MNHEY, CDR2 SVGEGT. CDR3 length: 12 residues. CDR3: CASSYLSSPLHF. DNA for the CDR3: TGTGCCAGCAGTTACTTATCTTCACCCCTCCACTTT.

In its sample, this clone was seen a few times. The J gene is TRBJ1-2, the V gene TRBV19; the D gene is possibly TRBD1 (5 bases). This CDR3 has 14 residues. Deletions cut 7 bases from V and 3 bases from J, with 15 bases between. The germline V gene encodes CDR1 LNHDA and CDR2 SQIVND (reference sequence). The CDR3 loop is CASTREAVYYGYTF. Here the CDR3 DNA reads TGTGCCAGTACCAGGGAAGCGGTCTACTATGGCTACACCTTC.

The V gene is TRBV4-3, the J gene TRBJ2-7; 8 nucleotides align to TRBD2. Trimming removed 3 bases from V and 0 bases from J; junction bases left unmatched: 4. Germline assignment: CDR1 LGHNA and CDR2 YSLEER. CDR3 length: 15 residues. Written as DNA, the CDR3 is TGCGCCAGCAGCCAGGGACTAGGAAGCTCCTACGAGCAGTACTTC. As protein: CASSQGLGSSYEQYF.

This chain connects TRBV4-3 to TRBJ2-5; 8 bases line up with TRBD2. This CDR3 is built from 17 residues. After removal of 0 bases from V and 5 bases from J, the junction contained 11 bases not matched to a gene. Germline CDR1 and CDR2: LGHNA and YSLEER. CDR3 in DNA: TGCGCCAGCAGCCAAGATTCGACGGGAGGGCCTCGGGAGACCCAGTACTTC. This gives the protein CASSQDSTGGPRETQYF.

This clone showed up just a few times. V gene TRBV6-2 or TRBV6-3 combines with J gene TRBJ2-3; no clear D gene. V lost 2 bases and J lost 2, with 11 bases in between. This CDR3 spans 15 amino acids. CDR1 and CDR2 from the germline V gene are MNHEY and SVGEGT. The DNA of the CDR3 is TGTGCCAGCAGTTACGCGATTGGTTCCACAGATACGCAGTATTTT. Protein product: CASSYAIGSTDTQYF.

V is TRBV30 and J is TRBJ1-1; 10 nucleotides agree with TRBD1. Germline V gene sequence: CDR1 GTSNPN, CDR2 SVGIG (reference sequence). This CDR3 is 14 amino acids long. V was clipped by 3 bases and J by 5 bases; unmatched bases: 6. CDR3 sequence: CAWSRQGAFTEAFF. CDR3 coding DNA: TGTGCCTGGAGCCGACAGGGGGCTTTTACTGAAGCTTTCTTT. Full variable domain (outside the CDR3, taken from reference TRBV30 and TRBJ1-1): SQTIHQWPATLVQPVGSPLSLECTVEGTSNPNLYWYRQAAGRGLQLLFYSVGIGQISSEVPQNLSASRPQDRQFILSSKKLLLSDSGFYLCAWSRQGAFTEAFFGQGTRLTVV.

This clone has just one count. The gene calls are TRBV4-1 and TRBJ2-5; 11 bases line up with TRBD2. The J segment lost 12 bases and the V segment lost 0 bases, leaving 12 bases of the junction unmatched. Germline-derived CDR1 and CDR2 are MGHRA and YSYEKL. The CDR3 has 16 residues. The CDR3 here is CASSQDTSGGLFREYF. CDR3 DNA: TGCGCCAGCAGCCAAGATACTAGCGGGGGCCTTTTCCGAGAGTACTTC.

The chain recombines TRBV30 with TRBJ1-1; perhaps TRBD1 as D (5 bases). The CDR3 has 13 residues. From germline, CDR1 is GTSNPN and CDR2 SVGIG (reference sequence). V was clipped by 2 bases and J by 7 bases, with 14 bases between them. The CDR3 spells CAWSIQGMGEAFF. The CDR3 DNA reads TGTGCCTGGAGTATTCAGGGAATGGGTGAAGCTTTCTTT.

This clone has just one count. The CDR3 reads CATSRDQRVAYGNTIYF. In nucleotides, the CDR3 is TGTGCCACCAGCAGAGATCAACGGGTGGCCTATGGAAACACCATATATTTT. The chain carries TRBV15 and TRBJ1-3, with D unresolved. The ends were cut back, 0 bases at V and 3 bases at J, with 15 bases in the middle. Germline V gene lookup returns CDR1 LNHNV and CDR2 YYDKDF (reference sequence). This CDR3 has 17 residues.

V gene TRBV2 combines with J gene TRBJ2-5, with a possible D match to TRBD1 (7 bases). This CDR3 contains 13 residues. The germline V gene encodes CDR1 SNHLY and CDR2 FYNNEI. Deletions cut 10 bases from V and 2 bases from J, with 14 bases between. The DNA of the CDR3 is TGTGCCACCCAGGGGGGACCGCAAGAGACCCAGTACTTC. It yields the protein CATQGGPQETQYF.

The CDR3 DNA is TGTGCCAGTAGCCCGGGACAGGGACCTGGAAACACCATATATTTT. Translated: CASSPGQGPGNTIYF. The chain uses TRBV19 and TRBJ1-3, with 9 bases identical to TRBD1. Unmatched junction bases numbered 5, after V lost 6 bases and J lost 2 bases. The CDR3 covers 15 residues. The V gene's germline CDR1 is LNHDA and CDR2 SQIVND (reference sequence).

V gene TRBV10-3 combines with J gene TRBJ2-1, with D possibly matching TRBD1 (6 bases). There are 13 residues in the CDR3. CDR1 and CDR2 (germline): ENHRY, SYGVKD. Trimming left V 8 bases short and J 6 bases short, with 14 bases between. The CDR3 DNA reads as TGTGCCATCGCCGGCACAGGGTTCAATGAGCAGTTCTTC. This translates into CAIAGTGFNEQFF.

The CDR3 loop reads CASSYSESSTDTQYF. In nucleotides, the CDR3 is TGTGCCAGCAGTTACTCGGAGAGTAGCACAGATACGCAGTATTTT. The chain combines TRBV6-5 with TRBJ2-3, with unresolved D. There are 15 residues in the CDR3. Germline-derived CDR1 and CDR2 are MNHEY and SVGAGI. Trimming removed 0 bases from V and 0 bases from J, with 7 bases in between.

The table lists this clone with a few counts. This chain joins TRBV28 and TRBJ1-5, with a possible D match to TRBD1 (5 bases). V lost 7 bases and J 5 bases, leaving 21 bases between the germline ends. The CDR3 length is 16 residues. The germline V gene has CDR1 MDHEN and CDR2 SYDVKM. CDR3 amino acids: CASTPSTGYGDQPQHF. CDR3 sequence (DNA): TGTGCCAGCACCCCATCCACAGGTTATGGGGATCAGCCCCAGCATTTT.

This clone came up a few times. The chain couples TRBV5-1 to TRBJ2-2, with 8 positions matching TRBD1. Per germline, CDR1 SGHRS and CDR2 YFSETQ. Unmatched junction bases numbered 5, after V lost 3 bases and J lost 4 bases. The CDR3 runs 15 residues. CDR3 amino acids: CASSSRQGLTGELFF. The CDR3, as DNA: TGCGCCAGCAGCTCGCGACAGGGGCTCACCGGGGAGCTGTTTTTT.

The chain joins TRBV10-3 to TRBJ2-2, with D perhaps TRBD2 (5 bases). V was shortened by 7 bases and J by 0 bases, with 15 bases between the two germline ends. The CDR3 sequence is 16 residues long. Germline CDR1 ENHRY, CDR2 SYGVKD. CDR3 amino acids: CAITKGSSTNTGELFF. The DNA for the CDR3 is TGTGCCATCACCAAAGGGAGTTCCACGAACACCGGGGAGCTGTTTTTT.

The V and J genes are TRBV13 and TRBJ2-4; perhaps TRBD1 as D (5 bases). This CDR3 has 15 amino acids. V lost 4 bases to trimming and J lost 6 bases, with 16 bases between them. Germline V gene lookup returns CDR1 PRHDT and CDR2 FYEKMQ (reference sequence). Here the CDR3 reads CASSSLDRLGNIQYF. The DNA for the CDR3 is TGTGCCAGCAGCTCCCTCGACAGATTGGGAAACATTCAGTACTTC.

The chain recombines TRBV6-2 or TRBV6-3 with TRBJ1-4; the D gene is possibly TRBD1 (5 bases). Germline assignment: CDR1 MNHEY and CDR2 SVGEGT. With 5 bases removed from V and 5 bases from J, the gap between germline ends came to 15 bases. There are 15 residues in the CDR3. The CDR3 coding sequence is TGTGCCAGCAGTCTCACGAGGGGATGGAATGAAAAACTGTTTTTT. Residues: CASSLTRGWNEKLFF.

The V gene is TRBV6-5, the J gene TRBJ2-6; TRBD1 is a possible D gene (6 bases). Germline values: CDR1 MNHEY, CDR2 SVGAGI. The CDR3 spans 15 residues. Trimming cost V 6 bases and J 0 bases, with 9 bases left between them. The CDR3 sequence is CASSTGFSGANVLTF. For the CDR3, the DNA is TGTGCCAGCAGCACAGGGTTCTCTGGGGCCAACGTCCTGACTTTC.

The count of this clone is one. V is TRBV9 and J is TRBJ1-2; D unclear. V was shortened by 0 bases and J by 14 bases, with 20 bases between the two germline ends. The CDR3 has 14 residues. CDR1 is SGDLS, CDR2 YYNGEE, per germline. The CDR3 DNA is TGTGCCAGCAGCGTAGATCCAATCCCCATGGCAATGACCTTC. It specifies CASSVDPIPMAMTF. The whole variable domain, remainder taken from reference TRBV9 and TRBJ1-2, is DSGVTQTPKHLITATGQRVTLRCSPRSGDLSVYWYQQSLDQGLQFLIQYYNGEERAKGNILERFSAQQFPDLHSELNLSSLELGDSALYFCASSVDPIPMAMTFGSGTRLTVV.

This chain joins TRBV28 and TRBJ1-2, with 7 positions matching TRBD1. The J segment lost 1 base and the V segment lost 6 bases, leaving 8 bases of the junction unmatched. CDR3 length equals 15 residues. Looked up from germline, CDR1 is MDHEN and CDR2 is SYDVKM. The CDR3 loop is CASREQGRVNYGYTF. CDR3 DNA: TGTGCCAGCAGAGAACAGGGGAGGGTTAACTATGGCTACACCTTC.

This chain connects TRBV30 to TRBJ1-2; D possibly corresponds to TRBD1 (5 bases). V was trimmed by 5 bases and J by 8 bases, leaving 18 bases between them. Germline V CDR1 and CDR2: GTSNPN, SVGIG (reference sequence). CDR3 size: 13 residues. In DNA form, the CDR3 reads TGTGCCTGGCGGGACCGGCCCGAGGGGGGCTACACCTTC. Translated, it gives CAWRDRPEGGYTF.

This chain uses TRBV20-1 with TRBJ2-2; 10 positions agree with TRBD1. CDR1 and CDR2 (germline): DFQATT, SNEGSKA (reference sequence). The CDR3 extends over 14 amino acids. The junction had 3 bases not matched to a gene; V was cut back by 3 bases and J by 5 bases. In DNA form, the CDR3 reads TGCAGTGCTAGTTGGACAGGGGGGACCGGGGAGCTGTTTTTT. As protein: CSASWTGGTGELFF.